This T cell receptor beta chain was sequenced during a study of graft-versus-host responses after intestinal transplantation. The repertoire was sequenced with immunoSEQ multiplex PCR; TCRdb's copy has only in-frame clones and lacks some. The sample consists of 60,000 to 70,000 clones, 89% of them appearing once. This clone has just one count. Trimming removed 3 bases from V and 3 bases from J, with 20 bases in between. In germline, CDR1 is SEHNR, CDR2 FQNEAQ (reference sequence). The CDR3 runs 17 residues. Intraepithelial and lamina propria lymphocytes were isolated from graft specimens. Material: ileum tissue, obtained around 350 days after transplant. V and J are TRBV7-9 and TRBJ1-2, with D maybe TRBD1 (6 bases). This TCR derives from a human patient who received an intestinal transplant, so some T cells may come from the graft donor. This CDR3 reads CASSFGGRGIADYGYTF. For the CDR3, the DNA is TGTGCCAGCAGCTTTGGCGGCAGGGGTATTGCGGACTATGGCTACACCTTC.